What follows is one TCR beta chain and its context. The data stem from a study of blood T cell repertoires in COVID-19. Background on the study: PBMCs, B-cell-depleted T cells, or T cells were the source of the cDNA or gDNA that made up the material.

Sequencing was performed with immunoSEQ multiplex PCR; in TCRdb, only in-frame clones are kept and a portion is missing. The sample holds about 440,000 clones, approximately 88% seen once. This receptor was identified in a woman in her forties or fifties with COVID-19, enrolled during active disease. Sequencing input: peripheral blood.

The CDR3 loop reads CASSDRGPDTQYF. CDR3 nucleotides: TGTGCCAGCAGTGACAGGGGGCCAGATACGCAGTATTTT. The chain uses TRBV2 and TRBJ2-3; 8 bases match TRBD1. Germline lookup yields CDR1 SNHLY and CDR2 FYNNEI. The CDR3 is 13 residues long. Trimming cost V 3 bases and J 4 bases; bases outside gene matches: 0.